This T cell receptor (beta chain) was observed in a study of T-cell memory formation after mild COVID-19. With constant-segment primers, 5'RACE yielded cDNA libraries of TCR alpha and TCR beta that carried sample barcodes and UMIs. In TCRdb, the 5' RACE reads were re-called with MiXCR into one record per CDR3 protein. The profile shows a few hundred thousand distinct CDR3 sequences, around a fifth of them singletons. This clonotype was counted between two and nine times. What it recognizes is unknown. Whole-study results and caveats: Memory from before infection featured some responding clones, which suggests cross-reactive memory joined. CM and EM subsets held most contracting CD4+ clones; EMRA held CD8+ ones.

The CDR3 covers 16 residues. CDR1 MNHEY and CDR2 SVGAGI come from the germline V gene. V was pared by 2 bases and J by 4 bases, with 17 bases between. The specimen sequenced was PBMCs or a T cell subset sorted from them (not recorded which). This chain joins TRBV6-5 and TRBJ2-5; D is possibly TRBD2 (6 bases). The origin of this receptor is an adult woman who had mild COVID-19 (a few samples of this study predate the infection). Cell type and time point are not known. CDR3 sequence reads: CASSYAESSASETQYF. Here the CDR3 DNA reads TGTGCCAGCAGTTACGCGGAGTCTAGCGCATCAGAGACCCAGTACTTC.